The next 10 T cell receptor beta chains were all read from a single sample in a study of human T cells and chemical hapten exposure. TCRdb itself ran the RACE reads through MiXCR, one entry per CDR3 protein. The sample holds 57,000 or so distinct CDR3 sequences, 11% seen once. Time point meaning: pre-sensitization, week 0. Sample treatment: therapeutic diphenylcyclopropenone sensitization with weekly scalp DPC. Sequencing used whole blood, obtained in connection with sensitization to the hapten diphenylcyclopropenone (DPC). These receptors were taken from a woman aged 40 to 50 with alopecia areata. Some clones in this sample may be carry-over from other donors' samples.

This clonotype was recorded a few times. J is TRBJ2-2 and V is TRBV7-9; 9 bases fit TRBD2. Per germline, CDR1 SEHNR and CDR2 FQNEAQ (reference sequence). Trimming at V came to 5 bases and at J to 6 bases, leaving 10 bases not matched to a gene. The CDR3 has 16 amino acids. The chain's CDR3 is CASSPQGLARAGELFF. CDR3 in DNA: TGTGCCAGCAGCCCCCAGGGACTAGCTAGGGCCGGGGAGCTGTTTTTT.

The chain has TRBV3-1 and TRBJ1-5; tentatively, D is TRBD1 (5 bases). The CDR3 has 14 residues. Germline CDR1 and CDR2: LGHDT and YNNKEL (reference sequence). V gave up 1 base and J gave up 7 bases, with 11 bases separating them. CDR3: CASSQARGLQPQHF. The CDR3 nucleotides are TGTGCCAGCAGCCAAGCCCGGGGACTCCAGCCCCAGCATTTT.

This clonotype appeared many times. CDR3 in DNA: TGTGCCAGCAGCTTCGGAGGCTCCCCCGGCACTGAAGCTTTCTTT. As protein: CASSFGGSPGTEAFF. The chain recombines TRBV7-9 with TRBJ1-1; no firm D call. CDR3 length: 15 residues. Germline V CDR1 and CDR2: SEHNR, FQNEAQ (reference sequence). Trimming took 3 bases from V and 4 from J, leaving 15 bases between them.

This clonotype came up a few times. J is TRBJ1-3 and V is TRBV18, with 9 bases matching TRBD1. J was trimmed by 3 bases and V by 5 bases; bases with no gene match: 5. The CDR3 contains 15 residues. In germline, CDR1 is KGHSH, CDR2 LQKENI. CDR3: CASSDGQGFGNTIYF. The CDR3 DNA reads as TGTGCCAGCTCAGATGGACAGGGGTTTGGAAACACCATATATTTT.

This clonotype has at least ten counts. J is TRBJ1-2 and V is TRBV18; TRBD1 might be the D (5 bases). Trimming removed 6 bases from V and 4 bases from J, with 15 bases in between. Germline V CDR1 and CDR2: KGHSH, LQKENI. This CDR3 has 14 residues. The CDR3 DNA sequence: TGTGCCAGCTCCGCTATAGGGGAGATCTATGGCTACACCTTC. Protein: CASSAIGEIYGYTF.

This clonotype was seen ten or more times. The chain uses TRBV11-2 and TRBJ2-7; 7 nucleotides agree with TRBD2. In germline, CDR1 is SGHAT, CDR2 FQNNGV. Trimming at V came to 2 bases and at J to 6 bases, leaving 10 bases not matched to a gene. The CDR3 is made up of 15 amino acids. The CDR3 spells CASSLIAGEGVEQYF. The CDR3 nucleotides are TGTGCCAGCAGCTTAATCGCGGGAGAGGGCGTCGAGCAGTACTTC.

V and J are TRBV6-2 or TRBV6-3 and TRBJ1-5, with D maybe TRBD1 (5 bases). V was clipped by 5 bases and J by 1 base, with 15 bases between them. CDR1 is MNHEY and CDR2 is SVGEGT in the germline V gene. This CDR3 comprises 16 residues. The CDR3 DNA reads TGTGCCAGCAGTCACAGGCTACCCGGCAGCAATCAGCCCCAGCATTTT. Encoded protein: CASSHRLPGSNQPQHF.

At least ten counts were recorded for this clonotype. The chain links TRBV6-2 or TRBV6-3 to TRBJ2-3; D is perhaps TRBD1 (6 bases). The CDR3 is 16 residues long. Germline values: CDR1 MNHEY, CDR2 SVGEGT. V was cut by 6 bases and J by 1 base, with 17 bases left in between. The CDR3 protein is CASSLGHLPGTDTQYF. The CDR3 coding sequence is TGTGCCAGCAGCCTGGGACACCTCCCCGGCACAGATACGCAGTATTTT.

This clonotype was seen more than once but under ten times. The chain is built from TRBV7-6 and TRBJ1-3; D is unclear. Trimming removed 3 bases at V and 4 bases at J, with 10 bases between. The germline CDR1 and CDR2 sequences are SGHVS and FNYEAQ. This CDR3 comprises 14 residues. The CDR3 here is CASSFRPSGNTIYF. The DNA for the CDR3 is TGTGCCAGCAGCTTTCGTCCGTCAGGAAACACCATATATTTT.

This clonotype came up many times. The chain uses TRBV4-3 and TRBJ2-7; TRBD1 matches at 9 bases. CDR3 length: 13 residues. CDR1 is LGHNA and CDR2 is YSLEER in the germline V gene. V was pared by 4 bases and J by 6 bases, with 4 bases of the junction left unmatched. Here the CDR3 reads CASSPGTGFEQYF. The CDR3, as DNA: TGCGCCAGCAGCCCAGGGACAGGGTTCGAGCAGTACTTC.